Listed below are T cell receptor beta chains from one sample, sequenced in a study of molecular identifiers for immune sequencing clone quantification. TCRdb processed the PCR reads anew with MiXCR; each CDR3 protein has one entry. This sample carries under 85,000 distinct CDR3 sequences, less than 20% of them seen once, and the ten largest clones take 1.5%. The sequenced material came from naive CD8+ T cells from blood, with Jurkat cell RNA spiked in. These TCRs come from a human donor in good health. Some libraries in this study had Jurkat cell RNA spiked in. CDR3s include the opening cysteine and the closing phenylalanine or tryptophan. D genes are given only for firm matches. Rows give clone size only sometimes, using once, few, many, or a class for an expanded clone.

clone_size: many; d_call: TRBD2; j_call: TRBJ2-3; v_call: TRBV7-8; cdr3_nt: TGTGCCAGCAGCCCGGGGGGTGGGGCGGCAGATACGCAGTATTTT; cdr3_aa: CASSPGGGAADTQYF
clone_size: many; d_call: -; j_call: TRBJ1-1; v_call: TRBV5-1; cdr3_nt: TGCGCCAGCAGCGAAAGTAGTGTCACTGAAGCTTTCTTT; cdr3_aa: CASSESSVTEAFF
clone_size: -; d_call: -; j_call: TRBJ1-5; v_call: TRBV5-5; cdr3_nt: TGTGCCAGCAGCTTGTACGGCCTGGCGGACCGATCACAGCATTTT; cdr3_aa: CASSLYGLADRSQHF
clone_size: many; d_call: TRBD1; j_call: TRBJ1-5; v_call: TRBV12-3/TRBV12-4; cdr3_nt: TGTGCCAGCAGTTTGTGGGCAGGGGGTCAGCCCCAGCATTTT; cdr3_aa: CASSLWAGGQPQHF
clone_size: -; d_call: TRBD2; j_call: TRBJ2-1; v_call: TRBV7-3; cdr3_nt: TGTGCCAGCAGCTTAATGGTCGGGGTGGGACTAGCGGGAGTCGATGAGCAGTTCTTC; cdr3_aa: CASSLMVGVGLAGVDEQFF
clone_size: many; d_call: TRBD2; j_call: TRBJ2-5; v_call: TRBV7-8; cdr3_nt: TGTGCCAGCAGCTTAGTACCCCTAGCGGGGGTACAAGAGACCCAGTACTTC; cdr3_aa: CASSLVPLAGVQETQYF
clone_size: many; d_call: -; j_call: TRBJ1-1; v_call: TRBV4-3; cdr3_nt: TGCGCCAGCAGCCAAGTTGAGGGCGACACTGAAGCTTTCTTT; cdr3_aa: CASSQVEGDTEAFF
clone_size: few; d_call: -; j_call: TRBJ2-3; v_call: TRBV27; cdr3_nt: TGTGCCAGCAGTTTATTTTTCCCCGCTCCAGATACGCAGTATTTT; cdr3_aa: CASSLFFPAPDTQYF
clone_size: -; d_call: -; j_call: TRBJ2-1; v_call: TRBV5-3; cdr3_nt: TGTGCCAGCAGCCGTTCGTGGGATGAGCAGTTCTTC; cdr3_aa: CASSRSWDEQFF
clone_size: -; d_call: -; j_call: TRBJ2-7; v_call: TRBV29-1; cdr3_nt: TGCAGCGTTGGGGGGGGCAGCGCCTACGAGCAGTACTTC; cdr3_aa: CSVGGGSAYEQYF
clone_size: many; d_call: -; j_call: TRBJ1-1; v_call: TRBV9; cdr3_nt: TGTGCCAGCAGCGTAGGAGAAAACACTGAAGCTTTCTTT; cdr3_aa: CASSVGENTEAFF
clone_size: many; d_call: TRBD2; j_call: TRBJ2-5; v_call: TRBV13; cdr3_nt: TGTGCCAGCAGCTCTCCGGGACTAGCGATCCGAGAGACCCAGTACTTC; cdr3_aa: CASSSPGLAIRETQYF
clone_size: many; d_call: -; j_call: TRBJ1-5; v_call: TRBV3-1; cdr3_nt: TGTGCCAGCAGCCAGGGGAACAATCAGCCCCAGCATTTT; cdr3_aa: CASSQGNNQPQHF
clone_size: -; d_call: TRBD2; j_call: TRBJ2-3; v_call: TRBV27; cdr3_nt: TGTGCCAGCAGTTCTCCTCAACTAGCGGGGACGACAGATACGCAGTATTTT; cdr3_aa: CASSSPQLAGTTDTQYF
clone_size: few; d_call: -; j_call: TRBJ1-2; v_call: TRBV3-1; cdr3_nt: TGTGCCAGCAGCCATCTAAGTACACTCTATGGCTACACCTTC; cdr3_aa: CASSHLSTLYGYTF
clone_size: many; d_call: TRBD1; j_call: TRBJ2-7; v_call: TRBV27; cdr3_nt: TGTGCCAGCAGGATAGCCGGGACAGGGGACCACGAGCAGTACTTC; cdr3_aa: CASRIAGTGDHEQYF
clone_size: many; d_call: -; j_call: TRBJ2-7; v_call: TRBV29-1; cdr3_nt: TGCAGCGTTGAATTGGGGGATTCCTACGAGCAGTACTTC; cdr3_aa: CSVELGDSYEQYF
clone_size: few; d_call: TRBD1; j_call: TRBJ1-2; v_call: TRBV10-3; cdr3_nt: TGTGCCACCCTGGGACAGGGGTTGGAAGGCTACACCTTC; cdr3_aa: CATLGQGLEGYTF
clone_size: -; d_call: -; j_call: TRBJ2-1; v_call: TRBV19; cdr3_nt: TGTGCCAGTAGTATACCTTACAATGAGCAGTTCTTC; cdr3_aa: CASSIPYNEQFF
clone_size: -; d_call: -; j_call: TRBJ2-7; v_call: TRBV28; cdr3_nt: TGTGCCAGCAGTTCTGGCGGGAACCCCTACGAGCAGTACTTC; cdr3_aa: CASSSGGNPYEQYF
clone_size: many; d_call: -; j_call: TRBJ2-7; v_call: TRBV7-9; cdr3_nt: TGTGCCAGCAGCTTAGTGTCCGGGTCCTACGAGCAGTACTTC; cdr3_aa: CASSLVSGSYEQYF
clone_size: many; d_call: TRBD2; j_call: TRBJ2-3; v_call: TRBV20-1; cdr3_nt: TGCAGTGCTATAAGACTAGCGGGGAGCACAGATACGCAGTATTTT; cdr3_aa: CSAIRLAGSTDTQYF